This TCR beta chain was sequenced during a study of Graves' ophthalmopathy and Graves' hyperthyroidism. Germline lookup yields CDR1 DFQATT and CDR2 SNEGSKA (reference sequence). The CDR3 has 18 amino acids. With V trimmed by 6 bases and J by 1 base, 15 bases remained unmatched. The TCR beta CDR3 regions underwent amplification from RNA transcripts. Second-round multiplex PCR came after a first-round RT-PCR that employed HTBI primers. TCRdb passed the multiplex PCR reads through MiXCR, listing each CDR3 protein once. The sample shows 350,000 to 450,000 distinct CDR3 sequences, approximately 16% of them seen only once. There are many counts of this clonotype.

The V call is TRBV20-1, the J call TRBJ1-6, with 7 bases fitting TRBD1. Material: peripheral blood. The sequence was collected from a woman aged 18-30 years with Graves' ophthalmopathy. The CDR3: CSARNRGRVGSYNSPLHF. In nucleotides, the CDR3 is TGCAGTGCCCGTAACAGGGGAAGAGTGGGGTCCTATAATTCACCCCTCCACTTT.